Listed below are T cell receptor beta chains from one sample, sequenced in a study of patients and donors after allogeneic stem cell transplantation. TCRdb itself ran the RT-PCR reads through MiXCR, one entry per CDR3 protein. This sample carries about 200,000 distinct CDR3 sequences, less than 45% of them seen once, and the ten largest clones take 33%. The specimen sequenced was blood, either unsorted or a sorted T cell fraction (not recorded which). The source of these receptors is a human donor who was either an allogeneic HSCT recipient or a stem cell or donor lymphocyte infusion donor (not recorded which). It is not recorded whose cells these are; they may come from a transplant donor. CDR3s include the opening cysteine and the closing phenylalanine or tryptophan. A D gene is named only where the DNA matches it firmly. The listing skips clone size in some rows; elsewhere it reads once, few, many or a size class.

.	TRBV5-1	TRBD1	TRBJ2-2	CASSFTGTGGNPAGELFF	TGCGCCAGCAGCTTTACCGGGACAGGAGGAAACCCCGCTGGGGAGCTGTTTTTT
.	TRBV5-1	TRBD1	TRBJ1-2	CASSADRVTVAGYTF	TGCGCCAGCAGCGCGGACAGGGTGACGGTGGCTGGCTACACCTTC
.	TRBV5-1	TRBD1	TRBJ2-1	CASSLGGGTGNEQFF	TGCGCCAGCAGCTTGGGGGGAGGGACAGGGAATGAGCAGTTCTTC
few	TRBV29-1	TRBD2	TRBJ2-2	CSARITGLAGVRTGELFF	TGCAGCGCCAGAATCACGGGACTAGCGGGAGTGCGAACCGGGGAGCTGTTTTTT
few	TRBV10-2	TRBD1	TRBJ1-2	CASSESPDRGDHYGYTF	TGCGCCAGCAGTGAGTCGCCGGACAGGGGGGATCACTATGGCTACACCTTC
.	TRBV27	TRBD2	TRBJ2-5	CASSLRLAGGAYETQYF	TGTGCCAGCAGTTTAAGACTAGCGGGAGGAGCCTATGAGACCCAGTACTTC
.	TRBV5-1	TRBD2	TRBJ2-7	CASYQAGGGSEQYF	TGCGCCAGCTATCAAGCGGGAGGGGGAAGCGAGCAGTACTTC
.	TRBV10-3	.	TRBJ1-2	CAISERDSTNYGYTF	TGTGCCATCAGTGAGCGAGACAGTACTAACTATGGCTACACCTTC
many	TRBV12-3/TRBV12-4	TRBD1	TRBJ1-2	CASSPPGGTWGYTF	TGTGCCAGCAGTCCCCCAGGGGGGACTTGGGGCTACACCTTC
few	TRBV5-5	.	TRBJ2-1	CASSYYSDNEQFF	TGTGCCAGCAGCTACTACTCGGACAATGAGCAGTTCTTC
.	TRBV30	.	TRBJ2-1	CAWYLNNEQFF	TGTGCCTGGTATCTCAACAATGAGCAGTTCTTC
few	TRBV4-1	.	TRBJ1-1	CASSQDWRLNTEAFF	TGCGCCAGCAGCCAAGACTGGAGGCTTAACACTGAAGCTTTCTTT
.	TRBV24-1	.	TRBJ2-5	CATSRPPTGRQETQYF	TGTGCCACCAGTCGCCCCCCCACCGGACGGCAAGAGACCCAGTACTTC
few	TRBV4-3	.	TRBJ2-2	CASSLRVPGTEKTGELFF	TGCGCCAGCAGCCTGCGTGTCCCCGGGACGGAGAAGACCGGGGAGCTGTTTTTT
.	TRBV29-1	.	TRBJ2-1	CSVRLTGNEQFF	TGCAGCGTCCGATTAACAGGGAATGAGCAGTTCTTC